This entry lists 4 T cell receptor beta chains sequenced from one sample in a study of identical twins. TCRdb independently ran MiXCR on the 5' RACE reads; one entry per CDR3 protein. Among about 690,000 distinct CDR3 sequences listed, roughly 6% were seen once. Sequencing was done on a sample of naive T cells sorted from blood. Every receptor here comes from a man aged 18 to 35 in good health.

This clonotype came up many times. This chain connects TRBV6-2 or TRBV6-3 to TRBJ2-1; 10 nucleotides align to TRBD2. Germline CDR1 reads MNHEY; CDR2 reads SVGEGT. With 3 bases clipped from V and 4 bases from J, the junction kept 9 bases outside the gene matches. The CDR3 runs 17 residues. CDR3 amino acids: CASSYPFTSGDYNEQFF. For the CDR3, the DNA is TGTGCCAGCAGTTATCCGTTTACTAGCGGGGATTACAATGAGCAGTTCTTC.

V gene TRBV24-1 combines with J gene TRBJ1-5; perhaps TRBD1 as D (6 bases). V was cut by 1 base and J by 4 bases, with 7 bases left in between. Looked up from germline, CDR1 is KGHDR and CDR2 is SFDVKD. The CDR3 runs to 14 residues. In DNA, the CDR3 is TGTGCCACCAGTGATTTCGACAGGAATCAGCCCCAGCATTTT. It translates to CATSDFDRNQPQHF.

The table lists this clonotype with many counts. The chain recombines TRBV12-3 or TRBV12-4 with TRBJ2-1, with TRBD1 matching 7 bases. Trimming took 4 bases from V and 1 from J; bases not matched to a gene: 7. The CDR3 extends over 16 amino acids. CDR3 nucleotide sequence: TGTGCCAGCAGTTATCAGGGGGTATCTTCCTACAATGAGCAGTTCTTC. Encoded protein: CASSYQGVSSYNEQFF.

V gene TRBV3-1 combines with J gene TRBJ2-1, with D maybe TRBD2 (5 bases). The V gene lost 3 bases and the J gene lost 4 bases, with 13 bases spanning the gap. CDR1 LGHDT and CDR2 YNNKEL come from the germline V gene (reference sequence). This CDR3 has 15 residues. The CDR3 region has the DNA TGTGCCAGCAGCCATGACACGGGGTCTTACAATGAGCAGTTCTTC. This translates into CASSHDTGSYNEQFF.